These T cell receptor beta chains were read from a single sample in a study of CD8+CD57+ T cells in acquired aplastic anemia. MiXCR, run by TCRdb on the reads, gives a single entry per CDR3 protein. This table holds 110,000 or so distinct CDR3 sequences, 51% found once. The sequencing sample was made of sorted CD4+, CD8+, or CD8+CD57+ T cells (not recorded which) from PBMCs. These TCRs come from a human donor in good health, serving as a control. The CDR3 runs from the conserved cysteine through the conserved F or W. The D gene is left open where the match is weak. Clone size appears in some rows only: once, few, many, or a class for an expanded clone.

v_gene	abundance	j_gene	d_gene	len	CDR3nt	CDR3aa
TRBV10-1	NA	TRBJ2-7	NA	13	TGCGCCAGCAGTGACAGTGGTAACCTCGAGCAGTACTTC	CASSDSGNLEQYF
TRBV20-1	many	TRBJ1-2	NA	18	TGCAGTGCTAGAGTGGAGTATTTAGGTCTCGGGGATAACTATGGCTACACCTTC	CSARVEYLGLGDNYGYTF
TRBV6-1	many	TRBJ1-2	TRBD1	12	TGTGCCACCGGACAGGGGGCGCGAGGCTACACCTTC	CATGQGARGYTF
TRBV20-1	many	TRBJ2-7	TRBD1	15	TGCAGTGCTCCCATCGAGGGACAGGGGGCCCACGAGCAGTACTTC	CSAPIEGQGAHEQYF
TRBV10-3	NA	TRBJ1-2	NA	14	TGTGCCATCAGCGACAGCTCGTCTAACTATGGCTACACCTTC	CAISDSSSNYGYTF
TRBV15	few	TRBJ2-7	NA	17	TGCGCCACCAGCAGAGATGGTCTAGTGGGGCTCGCTAGCGAGCAGTACTTC	CATSRDGLVGLASEQYF
TRBV19	few	TRBJ2-7	TRBD2	14	TGTGCCAGTAGTACCAGCGGGAGGCGGGCCGAGCAGTACTTC	CASSTSGRRAEQYF
TRBV10-1	many	TRBJ2-2	NA	15	TGCGCCAGCAGTGAGTCGATCACCGGGACCGGGGAGCTGTTTTTT	CASSESITGTGELFF
TRBV20-1	few	TRBJ2-7	TRBD2	12	TGCAGTGCAACCAGCGGGACCTACGAGCAGTACTTC	CSATSGTYEQYF
TRBV19	few	TRBJ1-1	TRBD1	11	TGTGCCACCCACCGGGACAGGCAGGCTTTCTTT	CATHRDRQAFF
TRBV10-2	many	TRBJ2-3	NA	12	TGCGCCAGCAGTGGGGTGGCAGATACGCAGTATTTT	CASSGVADTQYF
TRBV29-1	NA	TRBJ2-6	NA	14	TGCAGCGCTGTTTCGGGTTCTGGGGCCAACGTCCTGACTTTC	CSAVSGSGANVLTF
TRBV9	NA	TRBJ2-7	TRBD2	16	TGTGCCAGCAGCGTAGGGCTGGGAGCGGGGGTCTACGAGCAGTACTTC	CASSVGLGAGVYEQYF
TRBV2	few	TRBJ1-6	NA	15	TGTGCCAGCACTCCGGGACAAATATATAATTCACCCCTCCACTTT	CASTPGQIYNSPLHF
TRBV10-3	many	TRBJ1-1	NA	11	TGTGCCATCAGTGATATAAGAGAAGCTTTCTTT	CAISDIREAFF
TRBV4-2	many	TRBJ1-5	NA	17	TGTGCCAGCAGCCAGGGGGTCCCGTCGGTTACGGGGCAGCCCCAGCATTTT	CASSQGVPSVTGQPQHF
TRBV12-3/TRBV12-4	many	TRBJ2-3	NA	16	TGTGCCAGCAGTCCCTCCGGGACTCCCACCACAGATACGCAGTATTTT	CASSPSGTPTTDTQYF
TRBV29-1	NA	TRBJ1-1	TRBD1	10	TGCAGCCCCGGACAGGGGGGAACTTTCTTT	CSPGQGGTFF
TRBV12-3/TRBV12-4	many	TRBJ1-2	NA	15	TGTGCCAGCAGTTTATCCGGGGGCCAATCCTATGGCTACACCTTC	CASSLSGGQSYGYTF
TRBV19	many	TRBJ1-1	NA	13	TGTGCCAGTAGTATAGATCTAAGGGGCGAAGCTTTCTTT	CASSIDLRGEAFF
TRBV9	NA	TRBJ2-3	NA	14	TGTGCCAGCAGCGTCCGTTCTAGCACAGATACGCAGTATTTT	CASSVRSSTDTQYF
TRBV19	many	TRBJ2-6	NA	13	TGTGCCAGTACGGATTCTGGGGCCAACGTCCTGACTTTC	CASTDSGANVLTF
TRBV10-3	many	TRBJ1-5	NA	15	TGTGCCATCAGTGAGGAGGAATATAGCAATCAGCCCCAGCATTTT	CAISEEEYSNQPQHF
TRBV19	few	TRBJ1-5	NA	13	TGTGCCAGTAGAAGGACAGCTCATCAGCCCCAGCATTTT	CASRRTAHQPQHF
TRBV5-4	many	TRBJ2-7	NA	14	TGTGCCAGCAGCTTCGGGACAATAACCTACGAGCAGTACTTC	CASSFGTITYEQYF
TRBV19	NA	TRBJ1-2	TRBD1	11	TGTGCCAGCTATACAGGGGTTGGCTACACCTTC	CASYTGVGYTF
TRBV6-1	NA	TRBJ2-7	TRBD2	16	TGTGCCAGCAGTGAATTTGGGCGGGGGGGCCAAGACGAGCAGTACTTC	CASSEFGRGGQDEQYF
TRBV19	NA	TRBJ1-2	NA	14	TGTGCCAGTAGTATGGGGTTACCTGGGTATGGCTACACCTTC	CASSMGLPGYGYTF
TRBV20-1	NA	TRBJ2-5	TRBD2	14	TGCAGTGCTAGAGATGCGGGGGGGCGAGAGACCCAGTACTTC	CSARDAGGRETQYF
TRBV7-6	NA	TRBJ2-1	TRBD1	11	TGTGCCACTCAGGGGGCCAATGAGCAGTTCTTC	CATQGANEQFF
TRBV11-1	NA	TRBJ2-3	TRBD1	15	TGTGCCAGCAGCACCCGACAGGGGGCCACAGATACGCAGTATTTT	CASSTRQGATDTQYF
TRBV12-3/TRBV12-4	NA	TRBJ1-2	NA	15	TGTGCCAGCAGTCTGAACACTGAAGCTAACTATGGCTACACCTTC	CASSLNTEANYGYTF
TRBV7-2	NA	TRBJ2-7	NA	13	TGTGCCAGCAGCACCTTGCTAGTCTACGAGCAGTACTTC	CASSTLLVYEQYF
TRBV20-1	NA	TRBJ2-5	NA	12	TGCAGTGCTAGGGCGGATCAAGAGACCCAGTACTTC	CSARADQETQYF
TRBV29-1	NA	TRBJ2-3	NA	12	TGCAGCGTAGTGGACGGGACAGATACGCAGTATTTT	CSVVDGTDTQYF
TRBV25-1	NA	TRBJ1-5	NA	14	TGTGCCAGCAGTGATCGGGTTGGCAATCAGCCCCAGCATTTT	CASSDRVGNQPQHF
TRBV10-3	many	TRBJ1-1	NA	16	TGTGCCATCAGTGACAGAGTTAAAGTCCCGAACACTGAAGCTTTCTTT	CAISDRVKVPNTEAFF
TRBV27	NA	TRBJ1-1	TRBD1	16	TGTGCCAGCAGTTTATCGGGGACAGGGCAGAACACTGAAGCTTTCTTT	CASSLSGTGQNTEAFF
TRBV6-5	many	TRBJ2-7	TRBD1	16	TGTGCCAGCAGTACGATCCGGGACAGGGCCTCCTACGAGCAGTACTTC	CASSTIRDRASYEQYF
TRBV7-2	many	TRBJ1-2	TRBD1	14	TGTGCCAGCAGCTTCCCCGGGACAGGATATGGCTACACCTTC	CASSFPGTGYGYTF